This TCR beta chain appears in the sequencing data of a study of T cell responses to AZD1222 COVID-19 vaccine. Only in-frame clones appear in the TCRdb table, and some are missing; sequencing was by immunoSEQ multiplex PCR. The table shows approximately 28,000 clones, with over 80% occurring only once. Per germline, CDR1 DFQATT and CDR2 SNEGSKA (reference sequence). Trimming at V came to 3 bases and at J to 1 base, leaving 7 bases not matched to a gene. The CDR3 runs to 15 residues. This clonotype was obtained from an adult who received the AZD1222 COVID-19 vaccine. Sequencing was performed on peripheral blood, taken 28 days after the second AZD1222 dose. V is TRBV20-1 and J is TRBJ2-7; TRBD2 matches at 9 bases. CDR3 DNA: TGCAGTGCTAGTGGGGTAGCGGGGGCTTCCTACGAGCAGTACTTC. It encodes CSASGVAGASYEQYF.